This TCR beta chain was obtained from a study of identical twins. The CDR3 covers 14 residues. Germline assignment: CDR1 SGHRS and CDR2 YFSETQ. Trimming stripped 0 bases from V and 9 bases from J, with 14 bases between. Regarding this clonotype: Antigen specificity is unknown.

General study results and limits: Zero-insertion findings could be partly confounded by invariant cells (MAIT and iNKT cells).

TCRdb reprocessed the 5' RACE reads via MiXCR and lists one record per CDR3 protein. The sample lists fewer than 900,000 distinct CDR3 sequences, 21% seen once, with roughly 4% in the top ten. These sequences were also reported in another study, on T cells expressing NK-cell markers. That publication notes: In a group of several donors, dominant NKG2C+ clonotypes represented roughly 1.0-8% of CD8+ T cells. Whether expanded NKG2C+ T cell clones recognized HCMV stayed uncertain.

Specimen: PBMCs. The chain has TRBV5-1 and TRBJ2-3; D remains ambiguous. The receptor was isolated from a woman aged 18-29 years in good health. CDR3 in DNA: TGCGCCAGCAGCTTGGGTGAAGCGATTGACACGCAGTATTTT. This encodes CASSLGEAIDTQYF.